The 3 T cell receptor beta chains reported below all come from one sample, sequenced in a study of T cells in Graves' hyperthyroidism and ophthalmopathy. The TCR beta CDR3 regions underwent amplification using RNA transcripts as the source. The TCR CDR3 first-round RT-PCR relied on the HTBI primer set. One entry per CDR3 protein, called by TCRdb with MiXCR from the multiplex PCR reads. Among around 350,000 distinct CDR3 sequences, about 14% were seen once, and the ten largest hold 20%. The sample was blood. These receptors were obtained from a woman in her twenties or thirties with Graves' ophthalmopathy.

J is TRBJ1-5 and V is TRBV7-2, with TRBD1 matching 8 bases. V lost 0 bases and J lost 4; bases outside the gene matches: 11. CDR1 and CDR2 (germline): SGHTA, FQGNSA. This CDR3 has 18 residues. Here the CDR3 reads CASSLAPFDDRGNQPQHF. The CDR3 DNA follows: TGTGCCAGCAGCTTAGCGCCCTTCGATGACAGGGGTAATCAGCCCCAGCATTTT.

This clonotype was recorded many times. The J gene is TRBJ2-2, the V gene TRBV11-3; D gene uncertain. V lost 0 bases, J lost 4 bases, and 6 bases lay in between. Germline CDR1 reads SGHNT; CDR2 reads YENEEA. The CDR3 totals 14 residues. The CDR3 DNA reads as TGTGCCAGCAGCTTAGACTTGGTCACCGGGGAGCTGTTTTTT. It encodes CASSLDLVTGELFF.

This clonotype occurred a few times. This chain uses TRBV10-3 with TRBJ2-5; no reliable D call. CDR3 length: 13 residues. Trimming left V 3 bases short and J 2 bases short, with 7 bases between. The germline CDR1 and CDR2 sequences are ENHRY and SYGVKD. The DNA of the CDR3 is TGTGCCATCAGTGAATTCAAACAAGAGACCCAGTACTTC. This encodes CAISEFKQETQYF.